This T cell receptor beta chain was identified during a study of T cells in localized non-small cell lung cancer. Study findings and constraints: Median detection of top 100 tumor clones in adjacent lung was 57 clones.

The CDR3 spans 16 residues. Germline values: CDR1 SGHKS, CDR2 YYEKEE (reference sequence). V was clipped by 0 bases and J by 4 bases, with 14 bases between them. On this clone itself: As yet, its antigen is unknown.

Clones were sequenced by immunoSEQ multiplex PCR, and TCRdb holds only the in-frame ones, with some missing. The sample yields roughly 35,000 clones, 92% seen once. Here the sequenced sample was peripheral blood, taken before any cancer treatment. This sequence was found in an older female donor with stage I lung adenocarcinoma. The chain has TRBV5-5 and TRBJ1-3; D is perhaps TRBD1 (5 bases). The CDR3 DNA is TGTGCCAGCAGCTTGGAGACCGGGGCCTTCGGAAACACCATATATTTT. Amino acids: CASSLETGAFGNTIYF.